The next 2 T cell receptor beta chains were all read from a single sample in a study of T cells in localized non-small cell lung cancer. Assay used: immunoSEQ multiplex PCR; TCRdb lists only in-frame clones, some missing. Seen here are tens of thousands of clones, 84% observed once, and the top ten hold 13%. The input for sequencing was peripheral blood, taken before any cancer treatment. The receptors were gathered from an older female donor with stage I lung adenocarcinoma.

The J gene is TRBJ1-1, the V gene TRBV5-6; D remains unclear. Per germline, CDR1 SGHDT and CDR2 YYEEEE. V shed 5 bases and J shed 1 base, with 12 bases lying between them. The CDR3 totals 14 residues. The CDR3 DNA reads TGTGCCAGCAGGACCTTTGGGTCGAACACTGAAGCTTTCTTT. Protein sequence: CASRTFGSNTEAFF.

This chain joins TRBV6-6 and TRBJ1-2; no clear D. Trimming shortened V by 6 bases and J by 3 bases, and 8 bases separated the two germline ends. CDR3 length: 12 residues. From germline, CDR1 is MNHNY and CDR2 SVGAGI (reference sequence). In DNA, the CDR3 is TGTGCCAGCAGCCCCGGGGACTATGGCTACACCTTC. Its protein product is CASSPGDYGYTF.